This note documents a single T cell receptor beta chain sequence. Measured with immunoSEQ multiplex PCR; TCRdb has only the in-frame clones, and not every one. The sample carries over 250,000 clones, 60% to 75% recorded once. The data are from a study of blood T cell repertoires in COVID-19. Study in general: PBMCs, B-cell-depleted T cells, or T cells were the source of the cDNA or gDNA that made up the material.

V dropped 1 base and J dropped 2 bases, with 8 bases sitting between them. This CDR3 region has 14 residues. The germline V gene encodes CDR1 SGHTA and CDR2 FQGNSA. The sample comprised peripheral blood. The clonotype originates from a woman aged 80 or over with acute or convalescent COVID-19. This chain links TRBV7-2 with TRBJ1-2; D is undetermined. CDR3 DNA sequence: TGTGCCAGCAGCTTAGACAGCAAGAACTATGGCTACACCTTC. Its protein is CASSLDSKNYGYTF.